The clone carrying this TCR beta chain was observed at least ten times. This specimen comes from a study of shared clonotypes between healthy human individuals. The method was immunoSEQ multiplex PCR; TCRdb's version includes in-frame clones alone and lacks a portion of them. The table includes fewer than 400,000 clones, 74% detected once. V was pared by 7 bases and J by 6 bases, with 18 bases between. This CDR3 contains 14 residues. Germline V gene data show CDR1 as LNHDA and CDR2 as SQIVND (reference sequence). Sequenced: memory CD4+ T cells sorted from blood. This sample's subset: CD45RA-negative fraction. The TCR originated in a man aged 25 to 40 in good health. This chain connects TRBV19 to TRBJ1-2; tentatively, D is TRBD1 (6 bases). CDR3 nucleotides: TGTGCCAGTACCCCTCGGGGGCGAGGGGATGGCTACACCTTC. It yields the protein CASTPRGRGDGYTF.